Sequencing of this T cell receptor (beta chain) was carried out in a study of blood T cell repertoires in COVID-19. Background on the study: Specimens from acute and convalescent COVID-19 originated in the United States, Italy and Spain. In each case, the material was cDNA or gDNA derived from T cells, B-cell-depleted T cells, or PBMCs.

V dropped 1 base and J dropped 5 bases, with 8 bases sitting between them. The germline gives CDR1 LNHNV, CDR2 YYDKDF (reference sequence). The CDR3 loop spans 14 amino acids. Using immunoSEQ multiplex PCR, the repertoire was profiled, and TCRdb retains in-frame clones only, with some absent. The sample carries 250,000 to 350,000 clones, around 90% recorded once. Sequenced: PBMCs or T cells enriched from blood (not recorded which). This chain connects TRBV15 to TRBJ1-4, with D hard to call. The source is a woman aged 18-29 years with acute COVID-19. CDR3 DNA: TGTGCCACCAGCAGAGGGGAGCCAAATGAAAAACTGTTTTTT. Protein product: CATSRGEPNEKLFF.